These 13 T cell receptor beta chains share one sample of origin, sequenced in a study of blood T cells in healthy people across ages. PCR was performed a second time for about 7 to 11 cycles using a sample-barcoded 5' primer and a J-beta primer mix. MiXCR was run by TCRdb on the 5' RACE reads, yielding one entry per CDR3 protein. The repertoire consists of hundreds of thousands of distinct CDR3 sequences, with 58% occurring once and the leading ten covering about 20%. Sequencing used blood. These receptors all come from a man aged 25 to 40 in good health.

The chain joins TRBV7-2 to TRBJ2-7; 8 bases line up with TRBD1. V was clipped by 5 bases and J by 3 bases; unmatched bases: 12. The CDR3 consists of 16 residues. Germline CDR1 is SGHTA and CDR2 is FQGNSA. This CDR3 reads CASSLSWDRRDYEQYF. CDR3 nucleotides: TGTGCCAGCAGCCTCAGCTGGGACAGGAGAGACTACGAGCAGTACTTC.

This clonotype came up once. V is TRBV20-1 and J is TRBJ2-3; D is unresolved. The V and J ends lost 2 bases and 4 bases respectively, with 7 bases between them. Germline CDR1 DFQATT, CDR2 SNEGSKA (reference sequence). The CDR3 covers 12 residues. The CDR3 protein is CSARSAPDTQYF. In DNA, the CDR3 is TGCAGTGCTAGATCGGCTCCAGATACGCAGTATTTT.

CDR3 sequence reads: CASRITGTSGNTIYF. CDR3 in DNA: TGTGCCAGTAGGATAACAGGGACCTCTGGAAACACCATATATTTT. The genes are TRBV28 and TRBJ1-3; D possibly corresponds to TRBD1 (6 bases). V shed 9 bases and J shed 0 bases, with 15 bases lying between them. Germline V CDR1 and CDR2: MDHEN, SYDVKM. The CDR3 loop spans 15 amino acids.

J is TRBJ2-1 and V is TRBV12-3 or TRBV12-4, with D perhaps TRBD2 (7 bases). The CDR3 totals 15 residues. Trimming stripped 7 bases from V and 9 bases from J, with 22 bases between. The CDR3 sequence is CASNLLAPARGEQFF. CDR3 DNA sequence: TGTGCCAGCAATCTACTAGCGCCTGCCAGGGGTGAGCAGTTCTTC.

V is TRBV4-3 and J is TRBJ2-1; 7 nucleotides agree with TRBD2. Germline-derived CDR1 and CDR2 are LGHNA and YSLEER. The V gene end was trimmed by 0 bases and the J gene end by 6 bases; junction bases not matched to a gene: 11. The CDR3 is 17 residues long. The CDR3 reads CASSQDPSGGRSNEQFF. CDR3 bases: TGCGCCAGCAGCCAAGACCCCTCGGGCGGGAGAAGCAATGAGCAGTTCTTC.

The chain is built from TRBV7-8 and TRBJ2-4; 9 nucleotides agree with TRBD1. The DNA end lines up better with TRBJ2-7; the J call may be wrong. The CDR3 length is 16 residues. Germline lookup yields CDR1 SGHVS and CDR2 FQNEAQ. Here the CDR3 DNA reads TGTGCCAGCAGCCATACAGGGGGCGCTTCATCCTACGAGCAGTACTTC. Its translation is CASSHTGGASSYEQYF.

The V call is TRBV5-8, the J call TRBJ2-7; TRBD1 aligns across 8 bases. The CDR3 spans 14 residues. V lost 4 bases and J lost 3; bases outside the gene matches: 6. Germline V gives CDR1 SGHTS, CDR2 YDEGEE. The CDR3 DNA reads as TGTGCCAGCAGCAGGACAGGGTTTTTCTACGAGCAGTACTTC. Amino acid sequence: CASSRTGFFYEQYF.

V is TRBV29-1 and J is TRBJ2-3; no clear D gene. Trimming cost V 6 bases and J 2 bases, with 9 bases left between them. Germline CDR1 reads SQVTM; CDR2 reads ANQGSEA. The CDR3 length is 12 residues. The CDR3 loop reads CSVVVTTDTQYF. The CDR3 bases are TGCAGCGTAGTAGTGACCACAGATACGCAGTATTTT.

The chain employs TRBV7-2 and TRBJ1-2; D is unresolved. In germline, CDR1 is SGHTA, CDR2 FQGNSA. The CDR3 contains 14 residues. Between the trimmed V and J ends, which lost 2 bases and 6 bases, there was a span of 13 bases. Here the CDR3 reads CASSLNGRPNGYTF. In nucleotides, the CDR3 is TGTGCCAGCAGCTTAAACGGGAGGCCGAATGGCTACACCTTC.

The chain carries TRBV7-2 and TRBJ2-1, with D tentatively TRBD2 (6 bases). Trimming removed 1 base at V and 9 bases at J, with 16 bases between. The V gene's germline CDR1 is SGHTA and CDR2 FQGNSA. The CDR3 length is 15 residues. This CDR3 reads CASSLGGRGVGEQFF. DNA of the CDR3: TGTGCCAGCAGCTTAGGGGGCCGCGGGGTGGGTGAGCAGTTCTTC.

The genes are TRBV20-1 and TRBJ2-3; D possibly corresponds to TRBD2 (7 bases). Germline loops: CDR1 DFQATT, CDR2 SNEGSKA (reference sequence). The V end was cut by 0 bases, the J end by 2 bases, with 15 bases between. The CDR3 runs 16 residues. CDR3 bases: TGCAGTGCTAGAGATCCGGGGGGCTCGTACACAGATACGCAGTATTTT. Encoded protein: CSARDPGGSYTDTQYF.

The rearrangement uses TRBV6-5 and TRBJ1-1, with D unclear. Germline V lookup: CDR1 MNHEY, CDR2 SVGAGI. The CDR3 has 15 amino acids. V lost 0 bases and J 0 bases, leaving 8 bases between the germline ends. CDR3 protein: CASSYSDYMNTEAFF. CDR3 DNA: TGTGCCAGCAGTTACTCAGACTATATGAACACTGAAGCTTTCTTT.

This clonotype was seen a single time. The rearrangement uses TRBV27 and TRBJ2-7, with 14 nucleotides matching TRBD2. Germline V CDR1 and CDR2: MNHEY, SMNVEV (reference sequence). The CDR3 sequence is 16 residues long. With 3 bases clipped from V and 4 bases from J, the junction kept 5 bases outside the gene matches. The CDR3 region has the DNA TGTGCCAGCAGTTTCCAAGGACTAGCGGGAGGATACGAGCAGTACTTC. Translation: CASSFQGLAGGYEQYF.